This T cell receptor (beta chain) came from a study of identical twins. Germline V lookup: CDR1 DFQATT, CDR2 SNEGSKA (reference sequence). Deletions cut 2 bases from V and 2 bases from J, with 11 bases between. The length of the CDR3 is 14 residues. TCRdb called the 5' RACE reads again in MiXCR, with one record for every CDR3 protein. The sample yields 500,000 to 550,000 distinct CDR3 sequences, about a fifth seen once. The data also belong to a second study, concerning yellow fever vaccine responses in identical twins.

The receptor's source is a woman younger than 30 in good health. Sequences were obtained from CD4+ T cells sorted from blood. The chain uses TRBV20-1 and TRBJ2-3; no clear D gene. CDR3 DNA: TGCAGTGCTAGACGCGTAGGTGTCACAGATACGCAGTATTTT. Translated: CSARRVGVTDTQYF.